This TCR beta chain came from a study of blood T cells in healthy people across ages. Regarding the study as a whole: Long-lived donors carried more naive CD4+ cells and greater diversity than aged donors.

As to this clonotype: Antigen specificity is unknown.

Primed by a sample-barcoded 5' primer and a J-beta primer mix, a second PCR proceeded for about 6 to 11 cycles. Sequencing yielded, for each sample, at least 3 million paired-end reads carrying CDR3. Using its own MiXCR run on the 5' RACE reads, TCRdb lists one record per CDR3 protein. The sample holds about 840,000 distinct CDR3 sequences, almost 30% seen once. Germline V gene data show CDR1 as SGDLS and CDR2 as YYNGEE. The V gene end was trimmed by 7 bases and the J gene end by 0 bases; junction bases not matched to a gene: 8. The CDR3 extends over 15 amino acids. The same sample was also used in a study of T cells of mothers and their children. That study reports: Each child gave approximately 2.8 million TCR beta CDR3 reads (each mother, over 8 million). An overlap that was slightly higher, though non-significant, was seen in related mother-child pairs versus unrelated pairs.

The chain joins TRBV9 to TRBJ1-1, with 8 nucleotides matching TRBD1. The specimen sequenced was blood. The sequence was obtained from a woman between 35 and 50 years old in good health. The DNA of the CDR3 is TGTGCCAGCGGCGACCCAGGGGGCTTGAACACTGAAGCTTTCTTT. Encoded protein: CASGDPGGLNTEAFF.